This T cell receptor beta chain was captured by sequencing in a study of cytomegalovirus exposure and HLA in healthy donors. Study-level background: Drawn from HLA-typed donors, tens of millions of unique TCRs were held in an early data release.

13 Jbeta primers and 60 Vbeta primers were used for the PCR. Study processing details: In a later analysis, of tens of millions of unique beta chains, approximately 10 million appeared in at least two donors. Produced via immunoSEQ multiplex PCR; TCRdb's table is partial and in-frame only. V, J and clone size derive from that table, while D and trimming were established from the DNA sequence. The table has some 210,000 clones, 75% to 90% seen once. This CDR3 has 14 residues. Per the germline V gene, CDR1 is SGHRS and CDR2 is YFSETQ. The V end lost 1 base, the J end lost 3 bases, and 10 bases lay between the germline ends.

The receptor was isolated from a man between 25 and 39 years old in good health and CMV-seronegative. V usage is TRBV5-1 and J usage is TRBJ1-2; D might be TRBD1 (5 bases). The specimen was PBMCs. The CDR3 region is CASSLWQTDYGYTF. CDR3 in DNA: TGCGCCAGCAGCTTGTGGCAGACAGACTATGGCTACACCTTC.